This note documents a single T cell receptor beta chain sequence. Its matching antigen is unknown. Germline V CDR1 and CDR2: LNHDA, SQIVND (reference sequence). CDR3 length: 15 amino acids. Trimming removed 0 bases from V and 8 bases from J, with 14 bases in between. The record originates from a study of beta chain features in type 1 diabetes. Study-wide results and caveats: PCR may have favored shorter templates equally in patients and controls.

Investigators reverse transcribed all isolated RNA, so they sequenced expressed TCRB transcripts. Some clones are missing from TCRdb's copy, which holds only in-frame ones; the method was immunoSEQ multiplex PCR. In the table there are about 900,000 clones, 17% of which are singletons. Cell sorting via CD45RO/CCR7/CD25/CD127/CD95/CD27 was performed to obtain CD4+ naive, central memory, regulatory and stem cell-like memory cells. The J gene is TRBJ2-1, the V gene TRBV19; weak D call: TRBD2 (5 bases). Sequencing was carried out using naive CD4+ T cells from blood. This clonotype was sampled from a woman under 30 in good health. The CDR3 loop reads CASSIEDLAGDEQFF. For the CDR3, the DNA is TGTGCCAGTAGTATAGAGGACCTAGCTGGCGATGAGCAGTTCTTC.